The clone carrying this T cell receptor (beta chain) was seen more than once but under ten times. Its antigen remains unidentified. This record belongs to a study of T-cell memory formation after mild COVID-19. Overall study context: Most TCR clusters belonged to a single donor.

From germline, CDR1 is SGDLS and CDR2 YYNGEE. V dropped 0 bases and J dropped 2 bases, with 15 bases sitting between them. CDR3 length: 18 amino acids. Broader study findings: Day 15 to 85 contractors were CD4/CD8 balanced; later expanders leaned CD4+.

MiXCR, run by TCRdb on the 5' RACE reads, gives a single entry per CDR3 protein. The sample has some 350,000 distinct CDR3 sequences; roughly 15% are singletons. The source is a man aged 18-30 years who had mild COVID-19 (a few samples of this study predate the infection). Cell type and time point are not known. The sample was PBMCs or a T cell subset sorted from them (not recorded which). This chain uses TRBV9 with TRBJ2-6; D unresolved. The CDR3, as DNA: TGTGCCAGCAGCGTAGAACACAGTGACCTTGCTGGGGCCAACGTCCTGACTTTC. Translated: CASSVEHSDLAGANVLTF.